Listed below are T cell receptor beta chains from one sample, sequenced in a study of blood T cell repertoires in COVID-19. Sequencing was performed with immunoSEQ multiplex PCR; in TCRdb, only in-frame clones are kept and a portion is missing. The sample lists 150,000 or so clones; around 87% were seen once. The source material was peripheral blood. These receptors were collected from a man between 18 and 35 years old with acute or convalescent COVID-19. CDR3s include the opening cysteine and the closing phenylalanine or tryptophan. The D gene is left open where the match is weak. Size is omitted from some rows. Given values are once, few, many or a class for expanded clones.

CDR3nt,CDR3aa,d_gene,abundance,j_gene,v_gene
TGTGCCAGCAGTCAACTACCGCCGGGGGGCGGTACTGAAGCTTTCTTT,CASSQLPPGGGTEAFF,.,.,TRBJ1-1,TRBV7-3
TGTGCCAGCAGCACCCGGGACAGGGGTGAAAAACTGTTTTTT,CASSTRDRGEKLFF,TRBD1,.,TRBJ1-4,TRBV7-9
TGTGCCTGGAGCGGACAGGGGGAATCGGACACTGAAGCTTTCTTT,CAWSGQGESDTEAFF,TRBD1,.,TRBJ1-1,TRBV30
TGTGCCAGCAGCGCGGACAAGTTTGGCCAGCCCCAGCATTTT,CASSADKFGQPQHF,.,once,TRBJ1-5,TRBV6-5
TGTGCCAGCAGTCTAGGCTTGCGGGGGATTGCTGGAAACACCATATATTTT,CASSLGLRGIAGNTIYF,.,.,TRBJ1-3,TRBV7-8
TGTGCCAGCGGTCTACACAGAAACTATGGCTACACCTTC,CASGLHRNYGYTF,.,once,TRBJ1-2,TRBV6-5
TGTGCCAGCAGTCCAGGACTAGCGGGTATAAATGAGCAGTTCTTC,CASSPGLAGINEQFF,TRBD2,.,TRBJ2-1,TRBV2
TGTGCCAGAAGCTTGACCGCCTGGCGGGCTTTCTTT,CARSLTAWRAFF,.,once,TRBJ1-1,TRBV5-3
TGTGCCAGCAGTGATTCCGGGCGCCGGCAAGGGGGCTGGTCACCCCTCCACTTT,CASSDSGRRQGGWSPLHF,TRBD1,.,TRBJ1-6,TRBV6-1
TGTGCCAGCAGCAAAAGGGGGAGTCGAGGCTATAGCAATCAGCCCCAGCATTTT,CASSKRGSRGYSNQPQHF,.,.,TRBJ1-5,TRBV21-1
TGCAGCGGCAAAGACAGGGGGCGATACAATGAGCAGTTCTTC,CSGKDRGRYNEQFF,TRBD1,.,TRBJ2-1,TRBV29-1
TGTGCCAGCAGTCTGACTAGCGGGGTCGACGAGCAGTACTTC,CASSLTSGVDEQYF,TRBD2,.,TRBJ2-7,TRBV6-5
TGTGCCAGCAGCTTGCTGCACTCGAACACTGAAGCTTTCTTT,CASSLLHSNTEAFF,.,once,TRBJ1-1,TRBV5-8
TGTGCCAGCAGTCCCAGGCCCGGACAGATTGAAGCTTTCTTT,CASSPRPGQIEAFF,.,.,TRBJ1-1,TRBV28
TGTGCCAGCAGCTTAGCAGGTGACCCTAACTATGGCTACACCTTC,CASSLAGDPNYGYTF,.,.,TRBJ1-2,TRBV11-2
TGTGCCAGCAGCCAGGTGACAGGGGCCAACTATGGCTACACCTTC,CASSQVTGANYGYTF,TRBD1,few,TRBJ1-2,TRBV3-1/TRBV3-2
TGTGCCAGCGGACAGGGTTCAGTTGGCTACACCTTC,CASGQGSVGYTF,TRBD1,.,TRBJ1-2,TRBV3-1/TRBV3-2
TGTGCTAGTGGTTTTAGGGGGTTGGACACTGAAGCTTTCTTT,CASGFRGLDTEAFF,.,.,TRBJ1-1,TRBV12-5
TGTGCCAGCAGTTCGAGGGTACGTACGAACACTGAAGCTTTCTTT,CASSSRVRTNTEAFF,.,.,TRBJ1-1,TRBV27
TGTGCCAGCAGTTACCAATCGACCGGGAATGAAAAACTGTTTTTT,CASSYQSTGNEKLFF,.,.,TRBJ1-4,TRBV6-5
TGCACCAGCAGCAGGGACAGGGGAGTTTTGGGCAATCAGCCCCAGCATTTT,CTSSRDRGVLGNQPQHF,.,.,TRBJ1-5,TRBV1
TGCAGCGTAGCCGGGACTAGCGGGGTCACCTACAATGAGCAGTTCTTC,CSVAGTSGVTYNEQFF,TRBD2,.,TRBJ2-1,TRBV29-1
TGTGCCTGGAGCCGGGACAGGGGTTATCAGCCCCAGCATTTT,CAWSRDRGYQPQHF,TRBD1,.,TRBJ1-5,TRBV30
TGTGCCAGCAGCGTCGGGACAGGGCCGGGCCAAGAGACCCAGTACTTC,CASSVGTGPGQETQYF,TRBD1,few,TRBJ2-5,TRBV9
TGTGCCTGGAGAAGGACTACCGGGGCGACCCAGTACTTC,CAWRRTTGATQYF,.,few,TRBJ2-5,TRBV30
TGCGCCAGCAGCCCGGGGACAGGGTACAATGAGCAGTTCTTC,CASSPGTGYNEQFF,TRBD1,.,TRBJ2-1,TRBV5-1
TGTGCCAGCAGCTTAGAGCCAGGGGCGTACTACGAGCAGTACTTC,CASSLEPGAYYEQYF,.,once,TRBJ2-7,TRBV11-2
TGTGCCAGCAGTGCCCGGACTAGCGGGGGGAACCAAGAGACCCAGTACTTC,CASSARTSGGNQETQYF,TRBD2,.,TRBJ2-5,TRBV25-1
TGTGCCAGCAAATACAGGGGGCAAACGGGAGATACGCAGTATTTT,CASKYRGQTGDTQYF,TRBD1,.,TRBJ2-3,TRBV2
TGTGCCATCAGTGAAAGGGAGAGCTCCTATAATTCACCCCTCCACTTT,CAISERESSYNSPLHF,.,.,TRBJ1-6,TRBV10-3
TGTGCCCCCGTCCCACAGGGGTCCCAAGAGACCCAGTACTTC,CAPVPQGSQETQYF,TRBD1,.,TRBJ2-5,TRBV2
TGTGCCAGTAGTCTGAGACAGGGGCGGCGTGAAAAACTGTTTTTT,CASSLRQGRREKLFF,TRBD1,.,TRBJ1-4,TRBV19
TGTGCCAGCAGGCCTTTCGGACAGGGGAACTATGGCTACACCTTC,CASRPFGQGNYGYTF,TRBD1,once,TRBJ1-2,TRBV6-6
TGCGCCAGCAGCTTGGGTCAGGGACTCTATGGCTACACCTTC,CASSLGQGLYGYTF,.,.,TRBJ1-2,TRBV5-1
TGTGCCAGCAGCCGGACAGGGCCATATGGCTACACCTTC,CASSRTGPYGYTF,TRBD1,few,TRBJ1-2,TRBV5-4
TGTGCCAGCAGCCGGCGACAGGGCTTAACCTATGGCTACACCTTC,CASSRRQGLTYGYTF,TRBD1,.,TRBJ1-2,TRBV3-1/TRBV3-2
TGTGCCAGCACCACACTACAAGAGACCCAGTACTTC,CASTTLQETQYF,.,.,TRBJ2-5,TRBV7-9
TGTGCCAGCAGCCTACCCTATGGCTACACCTTC,CASSLPYGYTF,.,.,TRBJ1-2,TRBV5-5
TGTGCCACCAGTGATTTTTGGAGGACAGGGGGAACAGATACGCAGTATTTT,CATSDFWRTGGTDTQYF,TRBD1,.,TRBJ2-3,TRBV24-1
TGTGCCAGCAGTCAAAGCGGGGGGAACACCGGGGAGCTGTTTTTT,CASSQSGGNTGELFF,TRBD2,.,TRBJ2-2,TRBV3-1/TRBV3-2
TGTGCCAGCTCACCACCGAATTTAGCGGGGGGATCAGATACGCAGTATTTT,CASSPPNLAGGSDTQYF,TRBD2,.,TRBJ2-3,TRBV18
TGCAGTGCTAGTGCCGGTGCGAGGGACACCGGGGAGCTGTTTTTT,CSASAGARDTGELFF,.,.,TRBJ2-2,TRBV20-1
TGTGCCAGCAGCTCCCCGAGAGGGGGCGCCTACAATGAGCAGTTCTTC,CASSSPRGGAYNEQFF,TRBD1,.,TRBJ2-1,TRBV11-2
TGTGCCAGCAGTTCCGACAGGGTTCGCAATCAGCCCCAGCATTTT,CASSSDRVRNQPQHF,TRBD1,once,TRBJ1-5,TRBV6-2/TRBV6-3
TGTGCCATACAAGGCCGGGACAGGGGCTCACCGGGTAATTCACCCCTCCACTTT,CAIQGRDRGSPGNSPLHF,TRBD1,once,TRBJ1-6,TRBV10-3
TGTGCCACCAGCAACCTCCAGGACAGCTATGGCTACACCTTC,CATSNLQDSYGYTF,.,.,TRBJ1-2,TRBV15
TGTGCCAGCAGCTCCCAACCTAGCGGGGGGGCAGCCGGGGAGCTGTTTTTT,CASSSQPSGGAAGELFF,TRBD2,.,TRBJ2-2,TRBV5-4
TGTGCCTGGAGTGTAGCGGGAAACACCATATATTTT,CAWSVAGNTIYF,.,few,TRBJ1-3,TRBV30
TGTGCCAGCAGCCAACTTGGTGAGCTAGCTAACTATGGCTACACCTTC,CASSQLGELANYGYTF,.,.,TRBJ1-2,TRBV3-1/TRBV3-2
TGTGCCAGCAGAGGAGCGGGGGGAGATACGCAGTATTTT,CASRGAGGDTQYF,TRBD2,.,TRBJ2-3,TRBV7-2
TGTGCCAGCAGTGTCGAGATAGCGGCCTACAATGAGCAGTTCTTC,CASSVEIAAYNEQFF,.,.,TRBJ2-1,TRBV6-4
TGTGCCAGCATGGGCGTGATCGGGCCCCAGCATTTT,CASMGVIGPQHF,.,.,TRBJ1-5,TRBV6-5
TGCGCCAGCAGCTTGGACGGGACAGGGAGCTATGGCTACACCTTC,CASSLDGTGSYGYTF,TRBD1,once,TRBJ1-2,TRBV5-1